Listed here are 8 T cell receptor beta chains from one sample, sequenced in a study of CXCR3-negative and CXCR3-positive naive CD8 T cells. General study points: CXCR3-expressing naive cells carried TRB CDR3s more hydrophobic than those of CXCR3-negative naive cells.

UMI-labeled 5' RACE yielded the TRB cDNA libraries. TCRdb reprocessed the 5' RACE reads and stores each CDR3 protein as one record, lacking DNA. The sample has 120,000 or so distinct CDR3 sequences; the top ten hold under 0.75%. No cognate antigen is known for these TCRs. The specimen sequenced was naive CXCR3+ CD8+ T cells from blood. This sample's subset: CD45RO-CCR7+CD27+CD95- naive CD8+ T cells expressing CXCR3 (TNR3+). These receptors all stem from a human donor in good health. Some clones in this sample may be carry-over from other donors' samples.

J is TRBJ2-7 and V is TRBV6-5; TCRdb lists TRBD1, though no DNA is available to test this call. The germline V gene encodes CDR1 MNHEY and CDR2 SVGAGI. The CDR3 consists of 14 residues. This chain's CDR3 is CASRDRLLAYEQYF.

The chain couples TRBV12-5 to TRBJ1-5; TCRdb's assignment of TRBD1 cannot be checked, as there is no DNA. Germline V CDR1 and CDR2: LGHNT, FRNRAP. The CDR3 runs to 15 residues. CDR3: CASALTGDSNQPQHF. Complete variable domain (other parts from reference TRBV12-5 and TRBJ1-5): DARVTQTPRHKVTEMGQEVTMRCQPILGHNTVFWYRQTMMQGLELLAYFRNRAPLDDSGMPKDRFSAEMPDATLATLKIQPSEPRDSAVYFCASALTGDSNQPQHFGDGTRLSIL.

The chain joins TRBV7-9 to TRBJ2-7; the TCRdb call, TRBD2, lacks DNA for checking. Germline CDR1 SEHNR, CDR2 FQNEAQ (reference sequence). This CDR3 contains 17 residues. CDR3 in amino acids: CASSPGTSGLRRLEQYF.

V and J are TRBV28 and TRBJ2-1; TCRdb's D call of TRBD2 is untestable without DNA. This CDR3 region has 15 residues. Per the germline V gene, CDR1 is MDHEN and CDR2 is SYDVKM. The CDR3 protein is CASSLSTSGSGEQFF.

The chain uses TRBV7-9 and TRBJ2-1; checking the TCRdb D call of TRBD1 is not possible without DNA. CDR1 is SEHNR, CDR2 FQNEAQ, per germline (reference sequence). The CDR3 consists of 17 residues. CDR3: CASRHPGGGEGYNEQFF. The entire variable domain, with the rest obtained from reference TRBV7-9 and TRBJ2-1, is as follows: DTGVSQNPRHKITKRGQNVTFRCDPISEHNRLYWYRQTLGQGPEFLTYFQNEAQLEKSRLLSDRFSAERPKGSFSTLEIQRTEQGDSAMYLCASRHPGGGEGYNEQFFGPGTRLTVL.

This rearrangement joins TRBV7-8 to TRBJ2-3; no DNA is available, so the TRBD1 call from TCRdb remains unchecked. Germline V CDR1 and CDR2: SGHVS, FQNEAQ. This CDR3 spans 15 amino acids. The CDR3 sequence is CASSFTGWETDTQYF.

V and J are TRBV5-1 and TRBJ2-7; the D call of TRBD1 rests on TCRdb alone, since no DNA is present to check it. Germline CDR1 reads SGHRS; CDR2 reads YFSETQ. This CDR3 comprises 13 residues. The CDR3 loop is CASTPLGRDEQYF.

V and J are TRBV6-6 and TRBJ2-3; the D gene TCRdb calls, TRBD2, cannot be checked with no DNA. Germline loops: CDR1 MNHNY, CDR2 SVGAGI (reference sequence). This CDR3 contains 16 residues. CDR3 in amino acids: CASSYSWGRAADTQYF.